These 14 T cell receptor beta chains share one sample of origin, sequenced in a study of T cells in Graves' hyperthyroidism and ophthalmopathy. Amplified TCR beta CDR3 regions came from RNA transcripts. Carried out on the TCR CDR3, a first-round RT-PCR used the HTBI primer set. MiXCR, applied by TCRdb to the multiplex PCR reads, yields one record per CDR3 protein. In the table there are hundreds of thousands of distinct CDR3 sequences, around 15% of which are singletons. Sequenced material: blood. The receptors originated from a woman aged 18-30 years with Graves' hyperthyroidism.

The chain recombines TRBV7-9 with TRBJ2-2; 8 bases are a match to TRBD2. The CDR3 consists of 17 residues. Trimming at V came to 5 bases and at J to 3 bases, leaving 11 bases not matched to a gene. Germline-derived CDR1 and CDR2 are SEHNR and FQNEAQ (reference sequence). CDR3 sequence reads: CASSQPGLVSYTGELFF. CDR3 DNA: TGTGCCAGCAGCCAACCGGGACTAGTGTCGTACACCGGGGAGCTGTTTTTT.

The CDR3 region is CASSSLTGRVNTEAFF. The CDR3 DNA is TGTGCCAGCAGCTCCCTGACAGGGAGGGTGAACACTGAAGCTTTCTTT. The chain carries TRBV6-1 and TRBJ1-1; 7 bases are shared with TRBD1. Unmatched junction bases numbered 10, after V lost 6 bases and J lost 0 bases. The CDR3 totals 16 residues. The V gene's germline CDR1 is MNHNS and CDR2 SASEGT.

The chain combines TRBV9 with TRBJ1-2; maybe TRBD1 (6 bases). The germline V and J ends were trimmed by 2 bases and 3 bases, with 8 bases remaining between them. This CDR3 region has 13 residues. Germline values: CDR1 SGDLS, CDR2 YYNGEE. The CDR3 protein is CASSVAGDYGYTF. In DNA form, the CDR3 reads TGTGCCAGCAGCGTGGCAGGGGACTATGGCTACACCTTC. Using reference TRBV9 and TRBJ1-2 for the parts outside the CDR3, the full variable domain is DSGVTQTPKHLITATGQRVTLRCSPRSGDLSVYWYQQSLDQGLQFLIQYYNGEERAKGNILERFSAQQFPDLHSELNLSSLELGDSALYFCASSVAGDYGYTFGSGTRLTVV.

This clonotype showed up many times. This sequence joins TRBV18 and TRBJ2-4; D may be TRBD2 (5 bases). Germline CDR1 reads KGHSH; CDR2 reads LQKENI. V lost 6 bases and J 8 bases, leaving 17 bases between the germline ends. The CDR3 has 14 amino acids. CDR3: CASSRPTREDIQYF. The CDR3 DNA reads TGTGCCAGCTCCCGACCGACCCGGGAAGACATTCAGTACTTC.

This clonotype was detected ten times or more. The chain combines TRBV18 with TRBJ2-4; possibly TRBD2 for D (6 bases). The germline V gene encodes CDR1 KGHSH and CDR2 LQKENI. V lost 2 bases and J lost 10, with 6 bases in between. The CDR3 loop spans 11 amino acids. The CDR3 sequence: CASSPGGIQYF. The CDR3 DNA is TGTGCCAGCTCACCAGGAGGGATTCAGTACTTC. Full variable domain (rest looked up from reference TRBV18 and TRBJ2-4): NAGVMQNPRHLVRRRGQEARLRCSPMKGHSHVYWYRQLPEEGLKFMVYLQKENIIDESGMPKERFSAEFPKEGPSILRIQQVVRGDSAAYFCASSPGGIQYFGAGTRLSVL.

The table lists this clonotype with many counts. This chain links TRBV6-2 or TRBV6-3 with TRBJ1-5, with D perhaps matching TRBD1 (5 bases). Germline CDR1 and CDR2: MNHEY and SVGEGT. V lost 2 bases to trimming and J lost 6 bases, with 14 bases between them. The CDR3 totals 15 residues. The CDR3 coding sequence is TGTGCCAGCAGTTACGCCATGGGGGGTGGTCAGCCCCAGCATTTT. It is translated as CASSYAMGGGQPQHF.

This clonotype was recorded at least ten times. The gene calls are TRBV2 and TRBJ1-2; D unclear. The germline gives CDR1 SNHLY, CDR2 FYNNEI. The V end was cut by 4 bases, the J end by 3 bases, with 18 bases between. CDR3 length equals 16 residues. The DNA for the CDR3 is TGTGCCAGCAGTGTAAACCGTGAGGGCGCGGACTATGGCTACACCTTC. It is translated as CASSVNREGADYGYTF.

The V call is TRBV5-6, the J call TRBJ1-1; TRBD1 might be the D (6 bases). V was clipped by 4 bases and J by 3 bases, with 16 bases between them. Looked up from germline, CDR1 is SGHDT and CDR2 is YYEEEE. This CDR3 has 15 amino acids. Here the CDR3 reads CASSGLTGLDTEAFF. In nucleotides, the CDR3 is TGTGCCAGCAGCGGACTAACAGGGCTGGACACTGAAGCTTTCTTT.

This clonotype has at least ten counts. This sequence joins TRBV6-1 and TRBJ1-5, with a weak D call TRBD1 (5 bases). With 1 base removed from V and 2 bases from J, the gap between germline ends came to 12 bases. The CDR3 consists of 16 residues. The germline gives CDR1 MNHNS, CDR2 SASEGT. The CDR3 loop reads CASSEEWGSRNQPQHF. The CDR3 region has the DNA TGTGCCAGCAGTGAAGAGTGGGGGAGTCGCAATCAGCCCCAGCATTTT.

This clonotype was found many times. This chain uses TRBV20-1 with TRBJ2-7, with TRBD2 matching over 10 bases. CDR1 and CDR2 (germline): DFQATT, SNEGSKA (reference sequence). V lost 4 bases, J lost 0 bases, and 6 bases stayed unmatched. The CDR3 sequence is 15 residues long. This chain's CDR3 is CSAKDPSGSSYEQYF. Here the CDR3 DNA reads TGCAGTGCTAAAGATCCTAGCGGGAGCTCCTACGAGCAGTACTTC.

The sample holds many counts of this clonotype. This rearrangement joins TRBV4-3 to TRBJ2-6; a possible D gene is TRBD1 (6 bases). Trimming removed 0 bases from V and 0 bases from J, with 18 bases in between. CDR1 is LGHNA, CDR2 YSLEER, per germline. This CDR3 comprises 20 residues. Here the CDR3 reads CASSQDFRGTPSSGANVLTF. DNA for the CDR3: TGCGCCAGCAGCCAAGACTTTAGAGGGACACCAAGCTCTGGGGCCAACGTCCTGACTTTC.

This clonotype was counted at least ten times. This chain links TRBV11-2 with TRBJ2-7; D might be TRBD1 or TRBD2, each matching 5 bases. Looked up from germline, CDR1 is SGHAT and CDR2 is FQNNGV. V gave up 0 bases and J gave up 4 bases, with 7 bases separating them. The CDR3 runs to 13 residues. CDR3 sequence (DNA): TGTGCCAGCAGCTTAGAGGGACGTTACGAGCAGTACTTC. Residues: CASSLEGRYEQYF.

This chain links TRBV4-1 with TRBJ2-2; D perhaps matches TRBD1 (5 bases). In germline, CDR1 is MGHRA, CDR2 YSYEKL. The CDR3 has 15 residues. With 2 bases removed from V and 4 bases from J, the gap between germline ends came to 11 bases. The CDR3, as DNA: TGCGCCAGCAGCCAATTAGGGCAGGGCACCGGGGAGCTGTTTTTT. Translated, it gives CASSQLGQGTGELFF.

This clonotype was observed at least ten times. CDR3: CAWSVPGGRANTGELFF. The CDR3 DNA reads as TGTGCCTGGAGTGTACCCGGGGGGAGGGCGAACACCGGGGAGCTGTTTTTT. The genes are TRBV30 and TRBJ2-2; 7 bases map to TRBD2. The length of the CDR3 is 17 residues. Germline V gene data show CDR1 as GTSNPN and CDR2 as SVGIG (reference sequence). Trimming took 0 bases from V and 0 from J; bases not matched to a gene: 7. Full variable domain (missing parts from reference TRBV30 and TRBJ2-2): SQTIHQWPATLVQPVGSPLSLECTVEGTSNPNLYWYRQAAGRGLQLLFYSVGIGQISSEVPQNLSASRPQDRQFILSSKKLLLSDSGFYLCAWSVPGGRANTGELFFGEGSRLTVL.